This T cell receptor beta chain was profiled in a study of blood T cells in healthy people across ages (dated by TCRdb to about 2015). Some background on the complete study: Template switching captured roughly one uniquely barcoded TCR beta cDNA molecule per two T cells in model experiments. Using deep sequencing normalized with unique cDNA molecular identifiers, the study measured how TCR beta repertoire diversity changes with age. Donors were grouped into four age groups: young (average approximately 16 years), middle-aged (about 38), aged (roughly 67) and long-lived (approximately 82). To avoid experimental bias, donors of different ages were randomly spread across the sequencing lanes. Using the same blood draw, the study looked at two additional independent replicas of 1 million unique cDNA reads for two donors, one aged 18 to 29 and the other aged 80 or older. Results the study describes overall, beyond this receptor: Estimates of total diversity based on one million sequenced T cells were considered lower bounds and underestimates. Donor CMV infection status was unknown, potentially confounding age-related changes in expanded clonotypes. A strong correlation was found between observed TCR beta diversity and the percentage of naive T cells measured by flow cytometry. As age increased, observed TCR beta diversity per million T cells dropped in a roughly linear way, and a significant reduction was already evident by age around 41. Compared with the aged group, the long-lived group had more naive CD4+ T cells, fewer expanded clones and increased TCR diversity, suggesting age selection. Because profiling used bulk unsorted PBMCs, naive and antigen-experienced compartments could not be compared conclusively.

A word on this clonotype: Its binding antigen is unknown. Base qualities are not provided; no much larger clone lies one nucleotide away.

Libraries were prepared through 5' RACE. For sequencing, an Illumina HiSeq 2500 was employed. A second roughly 6 to 12 cycle PCR used a sample-barcoded 5' primer and a J-beta primer mix. Each TCR beta cDNA molecule received a unique molecular identifier from a template-switch 5' adaptor carrying 12 random nucleotides. Each sample yielded at least 2.5 million CDR3-containing paired-end reads. The Mint cDNA synthesis kit, primed by a TRBC-specific oligonucleotide, was used to synthesize first-strand cDNA from all RNA. After uracil-DNA glycosylase treatment, a first 18-cycle PCR used universal primers M1SS and BC2_uni_R on all cDNA. The original pipeline was this. For normalization, 1 million high-quality reads were randomly selected from each sample, with every read carrying a distinct molecular identifier. Reads sharing molecular identifiers were discarded rather than binned into consensus sequences. CDR3 identification, clonotype clustering and error correction used MiTCR with a Q25 quality threshold and the strictest error-elimination algorithm. A nonparametric unseen species model with Euler transformation was used to estimate lower-bound total TCR beta diversity. The public reads were quality trimmed at Q25 with fastp and then assembled into clones with MiXCR by TCRdb, keeping productive beta chains. Merged by CDR3 protein, the rows form single entries marked with the most common genes and DNA. TCRdb's processing, not the authors' own work, is the source of the V and J calls. The sample table contains roughly 800,000 distinct CDR3 sequences; only one count was recorded for under 40% of them. About an eighth of the sample is held by the ten biggest clonotypes.

Its CDR3 holds 16 amino acids, cysteine through phenylalanine. Solely the CDR3 DNA is kept, with 48 bases framed from the first base. The V end gives up 0 bases and the J end 4 bases, leaving 6 bases in the junction not matched to a gene. CDR1 and CDR2 (SQVTM, ANQGSEA) derive from the germline V gene. Donors were approximately 42 systemically healthy Caucasian individuals from Russia aged roughly 6 to 95 years. Each donor gave ten milliliters of peripheral blood, collected into EDTA-treated Vacutainer tubes. Ficoll-Paque density-gradient centrifugation was used to isolate PBMCs, with at least 6 million per sample. Total RNA, at least 6 micrograms per sample, was extracted from PBMCs with Trizol reagent. Naive CD45RAhigh/CD27high T cell percentages were measured by flow cytometry on a PBMC aliquot from every donor.

Sample: blood. This TCR came from a man aged 18 to 29 in good health. The receptor chain draws on TRBV29-1 and TRBJ2-3, with 11 bases matching TRBD1. The encoded CDR3 is CSVEDLKDRGPDTQYF. The DNA reads as follows: TGCAGCGTTGAAGATCTCAAGGACAGGGGGCCAGATACGCAGTATTTT.